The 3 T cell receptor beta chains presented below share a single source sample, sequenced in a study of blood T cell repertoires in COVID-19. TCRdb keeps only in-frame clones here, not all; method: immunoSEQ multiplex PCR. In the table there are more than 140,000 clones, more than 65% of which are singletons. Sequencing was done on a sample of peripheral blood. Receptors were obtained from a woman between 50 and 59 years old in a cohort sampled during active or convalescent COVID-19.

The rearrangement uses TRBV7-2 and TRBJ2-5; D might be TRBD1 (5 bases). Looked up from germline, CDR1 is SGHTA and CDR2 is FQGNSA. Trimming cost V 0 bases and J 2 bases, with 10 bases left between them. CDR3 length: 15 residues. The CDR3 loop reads CASSLAAGNQETQYF. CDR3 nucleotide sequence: TGTGCCAGCAGCTTAGCTGCAGGGAATCAAGAGACCCAGTACTTC.

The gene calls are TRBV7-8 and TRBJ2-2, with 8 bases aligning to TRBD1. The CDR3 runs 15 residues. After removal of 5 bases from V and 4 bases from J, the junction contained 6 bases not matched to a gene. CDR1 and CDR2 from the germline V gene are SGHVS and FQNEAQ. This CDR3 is CASSRRTGFTGELFF. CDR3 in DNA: TGTGCCAGCAGCAGAAGGACAGGGTTCACCGGGGAGCTGTTTTTT.

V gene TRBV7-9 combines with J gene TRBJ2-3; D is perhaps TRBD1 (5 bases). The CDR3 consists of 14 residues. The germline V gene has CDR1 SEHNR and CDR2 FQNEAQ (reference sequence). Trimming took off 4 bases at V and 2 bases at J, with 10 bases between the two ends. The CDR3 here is CASSSRQPTDTQYF. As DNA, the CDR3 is TGTGCCAGCAGCTCCCGACAGCCCACAGATACGCAGTATTTT.